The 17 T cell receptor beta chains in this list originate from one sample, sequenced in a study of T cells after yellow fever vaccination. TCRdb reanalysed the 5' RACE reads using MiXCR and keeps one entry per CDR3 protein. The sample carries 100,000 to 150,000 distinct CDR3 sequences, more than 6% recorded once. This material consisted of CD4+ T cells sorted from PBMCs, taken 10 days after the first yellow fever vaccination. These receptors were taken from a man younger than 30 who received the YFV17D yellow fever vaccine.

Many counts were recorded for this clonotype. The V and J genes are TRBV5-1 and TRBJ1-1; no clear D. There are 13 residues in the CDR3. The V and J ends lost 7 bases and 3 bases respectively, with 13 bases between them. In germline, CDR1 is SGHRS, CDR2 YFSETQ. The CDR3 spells CASRNWEDTEAFF. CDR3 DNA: TGCGCCAGCCGGAACTGGGAAGACACTGAAGCTTTCTTT.

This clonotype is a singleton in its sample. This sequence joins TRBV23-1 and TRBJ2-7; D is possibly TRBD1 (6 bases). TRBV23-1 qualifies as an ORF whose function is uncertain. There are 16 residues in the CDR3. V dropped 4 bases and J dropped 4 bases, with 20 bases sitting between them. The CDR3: CASSPDRFHSSYEQYV. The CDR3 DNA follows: TGCGCCAGCAGTCCCGACAGGTTTCACAGCAGTTACGAGCAGTACGTC.

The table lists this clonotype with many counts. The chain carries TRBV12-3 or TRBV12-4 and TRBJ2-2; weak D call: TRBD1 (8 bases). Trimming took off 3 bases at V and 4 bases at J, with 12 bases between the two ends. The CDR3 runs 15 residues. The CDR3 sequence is CASSLHRGGTGELFF. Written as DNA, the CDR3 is TGTGCCAGCAGTTTGCACAGGGGGGGCACCGGGGAGCTGTTTTTT.

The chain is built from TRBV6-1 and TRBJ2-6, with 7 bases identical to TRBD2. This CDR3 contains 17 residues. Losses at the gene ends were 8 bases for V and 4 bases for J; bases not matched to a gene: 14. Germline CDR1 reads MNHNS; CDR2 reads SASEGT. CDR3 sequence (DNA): TGTGCCAGCTCATCGGGGGGAATTGGGTACGGGGCCAACGTCCTGACTTTC. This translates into CASSSGGIGYGANVLTF.

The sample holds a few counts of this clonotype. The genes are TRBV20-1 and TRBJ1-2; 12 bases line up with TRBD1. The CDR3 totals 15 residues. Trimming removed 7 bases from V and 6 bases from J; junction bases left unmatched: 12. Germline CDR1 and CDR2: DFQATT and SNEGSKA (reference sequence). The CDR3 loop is CSVSQPGQGADGYTF. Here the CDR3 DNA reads TGCAGTGTTAGTCAACCGGGACAGGGGGCGGATGGCTACACCTTC.

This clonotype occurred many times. The CDR3 region is CASSLRQSQETQYF. DNA for the CDR3: TGTGCCAGCAGCCTAAGACAGTCCCAAGAGACCCAGTACTTC. This chain joins TRBV3-1 and TRBJ2-5; weak D call: TRBD1 (5 bases). V was pared by 4 bases and J by 1 base, with 10 bases between. Germline V gene sequence: CDR1 LGHDT, CDR2 YNNKEL (reference sequence). This CDR3 is 14 amino acids long.

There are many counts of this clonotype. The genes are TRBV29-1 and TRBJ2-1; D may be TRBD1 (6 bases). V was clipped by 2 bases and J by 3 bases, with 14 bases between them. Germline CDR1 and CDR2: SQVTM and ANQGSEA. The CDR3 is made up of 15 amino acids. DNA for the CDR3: TGCAGCGTTGAAAATGATCAAGGGGGCTACAATGAGCAGTTCTTC. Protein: CSVENDQGGYNEQFF.

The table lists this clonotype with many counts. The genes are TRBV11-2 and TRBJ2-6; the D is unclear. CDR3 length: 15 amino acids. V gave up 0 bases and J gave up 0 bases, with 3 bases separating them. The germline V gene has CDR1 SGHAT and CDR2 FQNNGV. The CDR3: CASSLERSGANVLTF. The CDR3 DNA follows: TGTGCCAGCAGCTTAGAGCGCTCTGGGGCCAACGTCCTGACTTTC.

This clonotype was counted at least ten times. The DNA of the CDR3 is TGCAGTGCTAGATTCCCCAATGAGCAGTTCTTC. It codes for CSARFPNEQFF. The rearrangement uses TRBV20-1 and TRBJ2-1; no clear D. The CDR3 length is 11 residues. CDR1 DFQATT and CDR2 SNEGSKA come from the germline V gene (reference sequence). V shed 2 bases and J shed 6 bases, with 5 bases lying between them.

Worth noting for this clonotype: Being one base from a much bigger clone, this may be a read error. CDR3 DNA sequence: TGCAGTGCTAGGGGAGGCGGGGCGGGCCATAAGCAGTTCTTC. Translation gives CSARGGGAGHKQFF. This rearrangement joins TRBV20-1 to TRBJ2-1; tentative D call: TRBD2 (6 bases). CDR1 and CDR2 (germline): DFQATT, SNEGSKA (reference sequence). Trimming took off 3 bases at V and 11 bases at J, with 20 bases between the two ends. This CDR3 spans 14 amino acids.

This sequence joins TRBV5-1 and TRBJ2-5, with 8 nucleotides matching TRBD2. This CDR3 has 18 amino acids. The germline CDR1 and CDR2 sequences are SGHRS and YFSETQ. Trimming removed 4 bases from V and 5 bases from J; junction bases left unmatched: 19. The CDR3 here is CASSPRGAGAILRETQYF. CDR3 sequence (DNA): TGCGCCAGCAGCCCCCGGGGAGCGGGGGCGATCCTCCGGGAGACCCAGTACTTC.

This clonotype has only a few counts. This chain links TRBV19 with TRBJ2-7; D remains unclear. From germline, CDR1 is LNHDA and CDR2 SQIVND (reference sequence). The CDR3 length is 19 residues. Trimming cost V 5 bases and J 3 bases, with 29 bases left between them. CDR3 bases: TGTGCCAGTAGTCACCCGTACCCGGACGGTGGACCCCACTACTACGAGCAGTACTTC. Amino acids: CASSHPYPDGGPHYYEQYF.

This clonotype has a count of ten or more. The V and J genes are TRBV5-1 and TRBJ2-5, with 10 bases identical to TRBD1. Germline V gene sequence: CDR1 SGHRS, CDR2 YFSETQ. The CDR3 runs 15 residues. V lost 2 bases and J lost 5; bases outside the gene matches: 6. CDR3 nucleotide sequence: TGCGCCAGCAGCTTAGGGACAGGGGATTTGGAGACCCAGTACTTC. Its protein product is CASSLGTGDLETQYF. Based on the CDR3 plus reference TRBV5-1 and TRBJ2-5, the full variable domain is KAGVTQTPRYLIKTRGQQVTLSCSPISGHRSVSWYQQTPGQGLQFLFEYFSETQRNKGNFPGRFSGRQFSNSRSEMNVSTLELGDSALYLCASSLGTGDLETQYFGPGTRLLVL.

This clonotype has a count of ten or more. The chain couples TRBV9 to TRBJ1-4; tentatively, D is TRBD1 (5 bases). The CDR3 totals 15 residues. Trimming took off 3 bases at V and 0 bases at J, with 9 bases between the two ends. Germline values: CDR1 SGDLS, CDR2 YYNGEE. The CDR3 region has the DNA TGTGCCAGCAGCGCTCAGGGAGCAACTAATGAAAAACTGTTTTTT. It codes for CASSAQGATNEKLFF.

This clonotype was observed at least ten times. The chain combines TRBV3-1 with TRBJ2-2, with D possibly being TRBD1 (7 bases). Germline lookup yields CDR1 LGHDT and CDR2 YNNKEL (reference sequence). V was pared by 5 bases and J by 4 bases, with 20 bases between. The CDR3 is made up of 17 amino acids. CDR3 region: CASSGGPRQGTTGELFF. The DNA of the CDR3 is TGTGCCAGCAGCGGGGGGCCTAGACAGGGAACCACCGGGGAGCTGTTTTTT.

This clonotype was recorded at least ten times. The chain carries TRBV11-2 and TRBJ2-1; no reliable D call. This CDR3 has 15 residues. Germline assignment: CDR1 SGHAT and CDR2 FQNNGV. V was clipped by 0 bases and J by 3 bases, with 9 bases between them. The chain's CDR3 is CASSLDQGSYNEQFF. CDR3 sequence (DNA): TGTGCCAGCAGCTTAGATCAAGGTAGCTACAATGAGCAGTTCTTC.

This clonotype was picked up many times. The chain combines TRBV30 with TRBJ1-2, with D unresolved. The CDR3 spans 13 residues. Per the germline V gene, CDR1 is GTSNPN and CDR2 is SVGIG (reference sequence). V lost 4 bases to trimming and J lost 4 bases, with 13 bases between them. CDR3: CAWKRDRPYGYTF. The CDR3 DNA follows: TGTGCCTGGAAACGAGACCGCCCCTATGGCTACACCTTC. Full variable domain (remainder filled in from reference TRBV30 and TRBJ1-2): SQTIHQWPATLVQPVGSPLSLECTVEGTSNPNLYWYRQAAGRGLQLLFYSVGIGQISSEVPQNLSASRPQDRQFILSSKKLLLSDSGFYLCAWKRDRPYGYTFGSGTRLTVV.